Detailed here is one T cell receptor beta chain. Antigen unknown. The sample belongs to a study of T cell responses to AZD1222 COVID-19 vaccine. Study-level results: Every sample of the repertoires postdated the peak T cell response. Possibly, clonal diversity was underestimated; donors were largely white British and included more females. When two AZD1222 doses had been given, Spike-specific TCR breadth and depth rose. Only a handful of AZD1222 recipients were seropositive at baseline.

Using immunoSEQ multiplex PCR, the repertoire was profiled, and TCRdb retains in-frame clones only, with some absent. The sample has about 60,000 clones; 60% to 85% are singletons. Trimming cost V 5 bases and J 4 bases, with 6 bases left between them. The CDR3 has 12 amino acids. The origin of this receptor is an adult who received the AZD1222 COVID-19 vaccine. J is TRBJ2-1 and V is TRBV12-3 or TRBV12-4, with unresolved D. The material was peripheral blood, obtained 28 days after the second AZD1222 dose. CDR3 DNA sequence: TGTGCCAGCAGTCTAATGTACAATGAGCAGTTCTTC. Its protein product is CASSLMYNEQFF.